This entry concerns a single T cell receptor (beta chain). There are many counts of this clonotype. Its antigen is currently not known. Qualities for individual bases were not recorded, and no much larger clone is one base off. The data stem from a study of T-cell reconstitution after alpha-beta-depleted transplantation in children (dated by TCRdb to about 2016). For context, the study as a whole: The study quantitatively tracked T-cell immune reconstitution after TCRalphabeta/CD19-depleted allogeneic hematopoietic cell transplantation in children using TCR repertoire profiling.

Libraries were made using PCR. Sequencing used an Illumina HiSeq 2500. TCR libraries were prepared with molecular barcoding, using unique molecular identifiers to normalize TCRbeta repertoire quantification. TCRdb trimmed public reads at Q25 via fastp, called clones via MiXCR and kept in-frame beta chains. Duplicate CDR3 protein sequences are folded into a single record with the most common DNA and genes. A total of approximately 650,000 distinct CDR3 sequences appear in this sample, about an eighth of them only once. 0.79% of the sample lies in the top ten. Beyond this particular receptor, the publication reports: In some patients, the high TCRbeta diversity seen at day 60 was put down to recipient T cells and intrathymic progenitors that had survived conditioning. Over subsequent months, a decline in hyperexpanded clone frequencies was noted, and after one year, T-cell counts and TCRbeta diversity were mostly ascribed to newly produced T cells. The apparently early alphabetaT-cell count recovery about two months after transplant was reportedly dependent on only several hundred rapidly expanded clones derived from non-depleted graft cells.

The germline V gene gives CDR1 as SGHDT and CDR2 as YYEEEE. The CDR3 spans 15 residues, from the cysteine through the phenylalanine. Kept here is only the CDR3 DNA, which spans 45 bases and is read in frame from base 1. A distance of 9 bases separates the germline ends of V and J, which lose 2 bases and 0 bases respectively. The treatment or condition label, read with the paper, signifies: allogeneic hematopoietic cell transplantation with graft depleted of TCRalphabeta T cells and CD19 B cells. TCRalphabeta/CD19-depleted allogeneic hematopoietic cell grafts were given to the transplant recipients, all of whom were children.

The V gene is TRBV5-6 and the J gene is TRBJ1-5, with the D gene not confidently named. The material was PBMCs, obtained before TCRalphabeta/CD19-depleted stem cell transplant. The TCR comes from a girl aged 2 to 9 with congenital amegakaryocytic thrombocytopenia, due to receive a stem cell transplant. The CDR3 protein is CASSFWRASNQPQHF. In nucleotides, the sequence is TGTGCCAGCAGCTTCTGGCGGGCTAGCAATCAGCCCCAGCATTTT.